The 29 T cell receptor beta chains listed next were all sequenced from one sample in a study of T cell responses to AZD1222 COVID-19 vaccine. TCRdb's copy holds only in-frame clones and misses some; the assay was immunoSEQ multiplex PCR. The repertoire holds approximately 180,000 clones, with more than 80% as singletons. This specimen was peripheral blood, taken on day 0 of AZD1222 vaccination. The origin of the receptors is an adult in good health.

The CDR3 DNA reads TGTGCCAGCAGCCAAATGGCAACTACCACAGATACGCAGTATTTT. It codes for CASSQMATTTDTQYF. V gene TRBV3-1 (or the pseudogene TRBV3-2) combines with J gene TRBJ2-3; D is undetermined. V gave up 2 bases and J gave up 2 bases, with 11 bases separating them. Germline V gives CDR1 LGHDT, CDR2 YNNKEL (reference sequence). The CDR3 covers 15 residues.

The J gene is TRBJ2-2, the V gene TRBV3-1 (or the pseudogene TRBV3-2); the D gene is possibly TRBD2 (7 bases). The germline V and J ends were trimmed by 1 base and 13 bases, with 19 bases remaining between them. Germline V CDR1 and CDR2: LGHDT, YNNKEL (reference sequence). CDR3 length equals 15 residues. This CDR3 reads CASSQGPGRGGRLFF. The CDR3, as DNA: TGTGCCAGCAGCCAAGGACCTGGTAGGGGGGGTCGGCTGTTTTTT.

The V gene is TRBV3-1 (or the pseudogene TRBV3-2), the J gene TRBJ1-2; maybe TRBD1 (6 bases). The CDR3 length is 13 residues. With 1 base removed from V and 4 bases from J, the gap between germline ends came to 7 bases. The germline CDR1 and CDR2 sequences are LGHDT and YNNKEL (reference sequence). The CDR3 reads CASSQAGVYGYTF. The CDR3, as DNA: TGTGCCAGCAGCCAAGCAGGGGTCTATGGCTACACCTTC.

J is TRBJ1-6 and V is TRBV6-1; D remains ambiguous. The CDR3 covers 13 residues. The germline V gene encodes CDR1 MNHNS and CDR2 SASEGT. The germline V and J ends were trimmed by 2 bases and 9 bases, with 8 bases remaining between them. CDR3 nucleotide sequence: TGTGCCAGCAGTGAACAGGAGCTTTCACCCCTCCACTTT. This encodes CASSEQELSPLHF.

The V call is TRBV6-5, the J call TRBJ1-5; the D gene is possibly TRBD1 (6 bases). The CDR3 is made up of 15 amino acids. CDR1 is MNHEY and CDR2 is SVGAGI in the germline V gene. Trimming left V 6 bases short and J 1 base short, with 13 bases between. The CDR3 reads CASRDRLVSNQPQHF. As DNA, the CDR3 is TGTGCCAGCAGAGACAGGCTTGTCAGCAATCAGCCCCAGCATTTT.

V gene TRBV30 combines with J gene TRBJ1-2; 8 bases fit TRBD1. Germline values: CDR1 GTSNPN, CDR2 SVGIG (reference sequence). The CDR3 consists of 14 residues. The J segment lost 4 bases and the V segment lost 4 bases, leaving 8 bases of the junction unmatched. The CDR3 nucleotides are TGTGCCTGGAAGAACCCAGGGGGCTTCTATGGCTACACCTTC. Its translation is CAWKNPGGFYGYTF.

This clone was detected only once. The chain couples TRBV19 to TRBJ2-1; weak D call: TRBD1 (5 bases). Trimming took 4 bases from V and 4 from J, leaving 11 bases between them. CDR1 is LNHDA and CDR2 is SQIVND in the germline V gene (reference sequence). The CDR3 loop spans 14 amino acids. In nucleotides, the CDR3 is TGTGCCAGTAGTAACCTTAAGGGGTACAATGAGCAGTTCTTC. It specifies CASSNLKGYNEQFF.

This clone has more than one count but fewer than ten. This rearrangement joins TRBV6-2 or TRBV6-3 to TRBJ2-7, with D uncertain. CDR3 length equals 11 residues. V shed 2 bases and J shed 7 bases, with 6 bases lying between them. Germline V gene data show CDR1 as MNHEY and CDR2 as SVGEGT. Here the CDR3 reads CASSYLYEQYF. CDR3 sequence (DNA): TGTGCCAGCAGTTACCTCTATGAGCAGTACTTC.

The genes are TRBV6-5 and TRBJ2-7; D possibly corresponds to TRBD2 (5 bases). The CDR3 consists of 13 residues. The germline V and J ends were trimmed by 7 bases and 3 bases, with 13 bases remaining between them. Germline CDR1 MNHEY, CDR2 SVGAGI. In nucleotides, the CDR3 is TGTGCCAGCAAGAGCGGCACATTCTACGAGCAGTACTTC. Residues: CASKSGTFYEQYF.

The CDR3: CASSYAASGRGSPLHF. The CDR3, as DNA: TGTGCCAGCAGCTACGCAGCATCGGGCCGTGGTTCACCCCTCCACTTT. This chain uses TRBV5-5 with TRBJ1-6; D remains unclear. Germline V gene data show CDR1 as SGHKS and CDR2 as YYEKEE (reference sequence). CDR3 length: 16 amino acids. The V end lost 3 bases, the J end lost 9 bases, and 19 bases lay between the germline ends. The whole variable domain, filled in from reference TRBV5-5 and TRBJ1-6, reads DAGVTQSPTHLIKTRGQQVTLRCSPISGHKSVSWYQQVLGQGPQFIFQYYEKEERGRGNFPDRFSARQFPNYSSELNVNALLLGDSALYLCASSYAASGRGSPLHFGNGTRLTVT.

The rearrangement uses TRBV4-3 and TRBJ2-7; TRBD2 matches at 13 bases. V lost 4 bases, J lost 7 bases, and 10 bases stayed unmatched. CDR3 size: 16 residues. CDR1 LGHNA and CDR2 YSLEER come from the germline V gene. CDR3 sequence: CASSPRGLAGEDEQYF. The CDR3 coding sequence is TGCGCCAGCAGCCCTAGAGGACTAGCGGGAGAAGATGAGCAGTACTTC.

The rearrangement uses TRBV12-3 or TRBV12-4 and TRBJ1-2, with 9 bases fitting TRBD1. J was trimmed by 7 bases and V by 8 bases; bases with no gene match: 8. The length of the CDR3 is 13 residues. CDR3 region: CASRDRDTGGYTF. The CDR3 nucleotides read TGTGCCAGCCGGGACAGGGACACTGGTGGCTACACCTTC.

The genes are TRBV30 and TRBJ1-5; 7 nucleotides agree with TRBD1. V gave up 0 bases and J gave up 4 bases; unmatched junction bases: 9. The germline V gene encodes CDR1 GTSNPN and CDR2 SVGIG (reference sequence). The CDR3 spans 16 residues. CDR3 in DNA: TGTGCCTGGAGTGTAAGCGGAGGGGGCTGGAATCAGCCCCAGCATTTT. This translates into CAWSVSGGGWNQPQHF.

The CDR3 reads CASSFSFRATEAFF. In DNA form, the CDR3 reads TGTGCCAGCAGTTTTTCATTCCGGGCCACTGAAGCTTTCTTT. This chain links TRBV28 with TRBJ1-1, with D uncertain. Germline V gives CDR1 MDHEN, CDR2 SYDVKM. The CDR3 has 14 residues. With 3 bases removed from V and 4 bases from J, the gap between germline ends came to 12 bases.

The chain employs TRBV9 and TRBJ2-3; 9 bases fit TRBD1. The CDR3 has 19 amino acids. Germline values: CDR1 SGDLS, CDR2 YYNGEE. The trim removed 4 bases at V and 0 bases at J, leaving 15 bases unmatched. The CDR3 spells CASSSTGTGLVSSTDTQYF. In DNA, the CDR3 is TGTGCCAGCAGCTCTACCGGGACAGGGTTAGTGAGTAGCACAGATACGCAGTATTTT.

The genes are TRBV6-2 or TRBV6-3 and TRBJ2-1; TRBD2 aligns across 12 bases. The V and J ends lost 2 bases and 1 base, in that order; junction bases with no gene match: 3. This CDR3 has 17 residues. CDR1 and CDR2 from the germline V gene are MNHEY and SVGEGT. CDR3 DNA sequence: TGTGCCAGCAGTTACCCCGGGACTAGCGGGTCCTACAATGAGCAGTTCTTC. This gives the protein CASSYPGTSGSYNEQFF.

This clone was observed a few times. J is TRBJ1-4 and V is TRBV5-1, with D maybe TRBD1 (6 bases). CDR3 length equals 15 residues. CDR1 is SGHRS and CDR2 is YFSETQ in the germline V gene. Trimming removed 1 base from V and 8 bases from J, with 15 bases in between. In nucleotides, the CDR3 is TGCGCCAGCAGCTTGACCGCGAGCAGGGGCGAAAAACTGTTTTTT. Its protein is CASSLTASRGEKLFF.

V gene TRBV20-1 combines with J gene TRBJ1-2; a possible D gene is TRBD1 (5 bases). The CDR3 runs 11 residues. The germline V gene encodes CDR1 DFQATT and CDR2 SNEGSKA (reference sequence). The V end was cut by 6 bases, the J end by 8 bases, with 13 bases between. The CDR3, as DNA: TGCAGTGCCATCAGGGACGGAGGCTACACCTTC. Translating gives CSAIRDGGYTF.

This clone was seen more than once but under ten times. V is TRBV3-1 (or the pseudogene TRBV3-2) and J is TRBJ2-1; D is perhaps TRBD2 (6 bases). In germline, CDR1 is LGHDT, CDR2 YNNKEL (reference sequence). V lost 7 bases, J lost 12 bases, and 13 bases lay in between. The CDR3 totals 11 residues. Here the CDR3 reads CASKGLNLQFF. The CDR3 DNA follows: TGTGCCAGCAAGGGACTTAACTTGCAGTTCTTC.

The chain links TRBV6-5 to TRBJ2-7; 7 bases are a match to TRBD1. This CDR3 spans 15 amino acids. Unmatched junction bases numbered 10, after V lost 8 bases and J lost 0 bases. The germline CDR1 and CDR2 sequences are MNHEY and SVGAGI. CDR3 in amino acids: CASLGDSQYSYEQYF. Written as DNA, the CDR3 is TGTGCCAGCCTAGGGGACAGCCAGTACTCCTACGAGCAGTACTTC.

The chain joins TRBV7-9 to TRBJ1-5; D not resolved. Trimming pared 8 bases from V and 4 bases from J, leaving 6 bases between. Germline-derived CDR1 and CDR2 are SEHNR and FQNEAQ (reference sequence). This CDR3 is built from 11 residues. The CDR3 is CASGENQPQHF. The CDR3 coding sequence is TGTGCCAGCGGGGAAAATCAGCCCCAGCATTTT.

The chain combines TRBV7-2 with TRBJ1-1, with D hard to call. The germline gives CDR1 SGHTA, CDR2 FQGNSA. Between the trimmed V and J ends, which lost 5 bases and 1 base, there was a span of 11 bases. The CDR3 contains 14 residues. CDR3 in DNA: TGTGCCAGCAGCATCGGGGTACCGAACACTGAAGCTTTCTTT. Its translation: CASSIGVPNTEAFF.

The gene calls are TRBV25-1 and TRBJ2-2, with 8 bases identical to TRBD2. In germline, CDR1 is MGHDK, CDR2 SYGVNS. The CDR3 extends over 15 amino acids. CDR3 sequence: CASLGPGGPGGELFF. CDR3 bases: TGTGCGAGCCTGGGCCCGGGAGGGCCGGGCGGGGAGCTGTTTTTT.

CDR3 in amino acids: CASSLTALEQFF. CDR3 nucleotides: TGTGCCAGCAGTTTGACGGCTTTGGAGCAGTTCTTC. The rearrangement uses TRBV2 and TRBJ2-1, with D hard to call. V lost 5 bases, J lost 10 bases, and 12 bases lay in between. CDR3 size: 12 residues. CDR1 SNHLY and CDR2 FYNNEI come from the germline V gene.

The chain combines TRBV5-1 with TRBJ2-2, with D possibly TRBD1 on 6 matching bases. The CDR3 has 15 residues. Germline CDR1 SGHRS, CDR2 YFSETQ. V lost 4 bases to trimming and J lost 0 bases, with 10 bases between them. CDR3 sequence (DNA): TGCGCCAGCAGCGTCGGGACACCGAACACCGGGGAGCTGTTTTTT. Translating gives CASSVGTPNTGELFF.

The CDR3 sequence is CASSLVGHLYNEQFF. The CDR3 DNA sequence: TGCGCCAGCAGCTTGGTAGGACACCTATACAATGAGCAGTTCTTC. The rearrangement links TRBV5-1 to TRBJ2-1, with D possibly matching TRBD1 (5 bases). The CDR3 extends over 15 amino acids. Germline assignment: CDR1 SGHRS and CDR2 YFSETQ. V lost 0 bases to trimming and J lost 4 bases, with 11 bases between them.

This chain joins TRBV19 and TRBJ2-7; TRBD1 matches 11 bases. Losses at the gene ends were 3 bases for V and 3 bases for J; bases not matched to a gene: 4. There are 15 residues in the CDR3. In germline, CDR1 is LNHDA, CDR2 SQIVND (reference sequence). CDR3 sequence (DNA): TGTGCCAGTAGTATGTTGGACAGGGGGCACTACGAGCAGTACTTC. It yields the protein CASSMLDRGHYEQYF.

CDR3 DNA: TGTGCCAGCAGCCCCAGGGACACACAGACTGGAAACACCATATATTTT. The encoded protein is CASSPRDTQTGNTIYF. The chain combines TRBV7-8 with TRBJ1-3; D possibly corresponds to TRBD1 (6 bases). V was cut by 5 bases and J by 2 bases, with 16 bases left in between. This CDR3 has 16 amino acids. In germline, CDR1 is SGHVS, CDR2 FQNEAQ.

This clone appeared a single time. The chain carries TRBV10-2 and TRBJ2-5; 7 nucleotides agree with TRBD2. Germline V gene sequence: CDR1 WSHSY, CDR2 SAAADI. V gave up 3 bases and J gave up 0 bases; unmatched junction bases: 7. The CDR3 is 16 amino acids. This CDR3 is CASSDWSSGNQETQYF. The CDR3 bases are TGCGCCAGCAGTGATTGGTCTAGCGGCAACCAAGAGACCCAGTACTTC.